This T cell receptor (beta chain) was retrieved from a study of T cell changes during pregnancy in multiple sclerosis. Assay: immunoSEQ multiplex PCR; the TCRdb copy retains only in-frame clones and omits some. This table holds fewer than 45,000 clones, around 90% found once. The germline V gene has CDR1 LGHNA and CDR2 YNFKEQ. The CDR3 is 17 residues long. Trimming took 0 bases from V and 2 from J; bases not matched to a gene: 4. The source was CD4+ T cells from peripheral blood mononuclear cells, collected in the third trimester of pregnancy. The rearrangement uses TRBV4-2 and TRBJ2-6; 7 bases match TRBD1. The sequence derives from a female donor in good health, enrolled as a control in a pregnancy study. Here the CDR3 DNA reads TGTGCCAGCAGCCAAGATGGCACAGGGGCTGGGGCCAACGTCCTGACTTTC. This translates into CASSQDGTGAGANVLTF.